A selection of T cell receptor beta chains follows, all from one sample in a study of cytomegalovirus exposure and HLA in healthy donors. Some clones are missing from TCRdb's copy, which holds only in-frame ones; the method was immunoSEQ multiplex PCR. The top ten hold 1% of the sample, which has about 150,000 clones, about 82% seen once. The sequencing input was PBMCs. The receptors originated from a woman aged 45-59 years in good health and CMV-seropositive. The CDR3 runs from the conserved cysteine through the conserved F or W. Fields, in order: clone size, D gene, J gene, V gene, CDR3 DNA, CDR3 protein. D genes are given only for firm matches. Some rows mark clone size as missing; the rest say once, few, many or name a class of expanded clone.

abundance: .; d_gene: .; j_gene: TRBJ1-2; v_gene: TRBV7-2; CDR3nt: TGTGCCAGCAGCTGGGGGGGTTCCAGCTATGGCTACACCTTC; CDR3aa: CASSWGGSSYGYTF
abundance: .; d_gene: TRBD1; j_gene: TRBJ2-2; v_gene: TRBV5-4; CDR3nt: TGTGCCAGCAGCGGACAGGGGGCGAACTTTCGAACCGGGGAGCTGTTTTTT; CDR3aa: CASSGQGANFRTGELFF
abundance: .; d_gene: .; j_gene: TRBJ1-2; v_gene: TRBV7-2; CDR3nt: TGTGCCAGCAGCCGAAGAGTGTCTAACTATGGCTACACCTTC; CDR3aa: CASSRRVSNYGYTF
abundance: .; d_gene: .; j_gene: TRBJ2-2; v_gene: TRBV9; CDR3nt: TGTGCCAGCAGCGTAGTCACCTCGGGGACCGGGGAGCTGTTTTTT; CDR3aa: CASSVVTSGTGELFF
abundance: .; d_gene: .; j_gene: TRBJ2-5; v_gene: TRBV27; CDR3nt: TGTGCCAGCAGTTTATCGCGCCGGGGGCAAGAGACCCAGTACTTC; CDR3aa: CASSLSRRGQETQYF
abundance: once; d_gene: .; j_gene: TRBJ2-3; v_gene: TRBV10-3; CDR3nt: TGTGCCATCAGCCCGGGACTGGAGGATACGCAGTATTTT; CDR3aa: CAISPGLEDTQYF
abundance: .; d_gene: .; j_gene: TRBJ2-3; v_gene: TRBV7-9; CDR3nt: TGTTCCAGCAGTTGGACGGACTTCACAGATACGCAGTATTTT; CDR3aa: CSSSWTDFTDTQYF
abundance: .; d_gene: .; j_gene: TRBJ2-7; v_gene: TRBV28; CDR3nt: TGTGCCAGCAGTTTACCACCAGGGTGGCAGCAGTACTTC; CDR3aa: CASSLPPGWQQYF
abundance: .; d_gene: .; j_gene: TRBJ1-6; v_gene: TRBV15; CDR3nt: TGTGCCACCACACTAGTGGGTGATTCACCCCTCCACTTT; CDR3aa: CATTLVGDSPLHF
abundance: .; d_gene: .; j_gene: TRBJ1-4; v_gene: TRBV4-3; CDR3nt: TGCGCCAGCAGCCAAGAGTGGAGTACAGAAAAACTGTTTTTT; CDR3aa: CASSQEWSTEKLFF
abundance: .; d_gene: .; j_gene: TRBJ1-2; v_gene: TRBV10-3; CDR3nt: TGTGCCATCAGTGACCCTGGGGGGGGCAATGGCTACACCTTC; CDR3aa: CAISDPGGGNGYTF
abundance: .; d_gene: TRBD2; j_gene: TRBJ2-7; v_gene: TRBV7-6; CDR3nt: TGTGCCAGCAGCGGATTAGGGACTAGCGGGAGAGGGGAGCAGTACTTC; CDR3aa: CASSGLGTSGRGEQYF
abundance: .; d_gene: .; j_gene: TRBJ2-5; v_gene: TRBV5-4; CDR3nt: TGTGCCAGCAGCTTGGGTAGTTGGGAGACCCAGTACTTC; CDR3aa: CASSLGSWETQYF
abundance: .; d_gene: .; j_gene: TRBJ1-1; v_gene: TRBV29-1; CDR3nt: TGCAGCGTTCAAGTCCCAGGGCTGCTGAACACTGAAGCTTTCTTT; CDR3aa: CSVQVPGLLNTEAFF
abundance: .; d_gene: .; j_gene: TRBJ1-3; v_gene: TRBV27; CDR3nt: TGTGCCAGCAGTTTTCAAGCGGGGGGGAGAGGAAACACCATATATTTT; CDR3aa: CASSFQAGGRGNTIYF
abundance: once; d_gene: TRBD1; j_gene: TRBJ1-1; v_gene: TRBV4-2; CDR3nt: TGTGCCAGCAGCCAAGAGGGACAGGGGAACACTGAAGCTTTCTTT; CDR3aa: CASSQEGQGNTEAFF
abundance: .; d_gene: TRBD1; j_gene: TRBJ2-3; v_gene: TRBV7-8; CDR3nt: TGTGCCAGCAGCGCCCTGAGGGACAGGGGGCAAGATACGCAGTATTTT; CDR3aa: CASSALRDRGQDTQYF
abundance: .; d_gene: .; j_gene: TRBJ2-3; v_gene: TRBV9; CDR3nt: TGTGCCAGCAGCGTAGCAACAGATACGCAGTATTTT; CDR3aa: CASSVATDTQYF
abundance: few; d_gene: .; j_gene: TRBJ2-5; v_gene: TRBV5-1; CDR3nt: TGCGCCAGCAGCTTGGCTCTAGGGGGTTCGGAAGAGACCCAGTACTTC; CDR3aa: CASSLALGGSEETQYF
abundance: .; d_gene: .; j_gene: TRBJ1-3; v_gene: TRBV11-2; CDR3nt: TGTGCCAGCAGCTTATGGTCAAACATTCCCCCGCCTGGAAACACCATATATTTT; CDR3aa: CASSLWSNIPPPGNTIYF
abundance: .; d_gene: TRBD1; j_gene: TRBJ1-2; v_gene: TRBV19; CDR3nt: TGTGCCAGTCAAAAGGGGGACAGACGAACTAACTATGGCTACACCTTC; CDR3aa: CASQKGDRRTNYGYTF
abundance: few; d_gene: .; j_gene: TRBJ1-1; v_gene: TRBV5-4; CDR3nt: TGTGCCAGCAGCTTGGCGGTAAGGGGAAACACTGAAGCTTTCTTT; CDR3aa: CASSLAVRGNTEAFF
abundance: .; d_gene: TRBD1; j_gene: TRBJ1-2; v_gene: TRBV29-1; CDR3nt: TGCAGCGTTGATGGATGGGACAGGGAGGGGAGCTACACCTTC; CDR3aa: CSVDGWDREGSYTF
abundance: .; d_gene: TRBD1; j_gene: TRBJ1-1; v_gene: TRBV7-2; CDR3nt: TGTGCCAGCAGCCGGGACAGGGGGAACATGAACACTGAAGCTTTCTTT; CDR3aa: CASSRDRGNMNTEAFF
abundance: .; d_gene: TRBD2; j_gene: TRBJ2-7; v_gene: TRBV6-1; CDR3nt: TGTGCCTCCTTAACGGGGGGGATTGTGTACGAGCAGTACTTC; CDR3aa: CASLTGGIVYEQYF
abundance: few; d_gene: TRBD2; j_gene: TRBJ2-3; v_gene: TRBV6-4; CDR3nt: TGTGCCAGCAGTGAAAGAGGAACTAGCGGGGGGGCCCCAGATACGCAGTATTTT; CDR3aa: CASSERGTSGGAPDTQYF
abundance: .; d_gene: .; j_gene: TRBJ2-7; v_gene: TRBV21-1; CDR3nt: TGTGCCAGCAGCCTCCCCACCCGGGGGGACGAGCAGTACTTC; CDR3aa: CASSLPTRGDEQYF
abundance: .; d_gene: TRBD1; j_gene: TRBJ2-7; v_gene: TRBV27; CDR3nt: TGTGCCAGCAGTCCTGGACAGGGAGGAACCTACGAGCAGTACTTC; CDR3aa: CASSPGQGGTYEQYF
abundance: .; d_gene: .; j_gene: TRBJ2-5; v_gene: TRBV5-1; CDR3nt: TGCGCCAGCAGCTTGGTTTCAGAAGAGACCCAGTACTTC; CDR3aa: CASSLVSEETQYF
abundance: .; d_gene: .; j_gene: TRBJ1-1; v_gene: TRBV28; CDR3nt: TGTGCCAGCAGCCTAACTCACACTGAAGCTTTCTTT; CDR3aa: CASSLTHTEAFF
abundance: .; d_gene: TRBD2; j_gene: TRBJ2-1; v_gene: TRBV7-3; CDR3nt: TGTGCCAGCAGCTTGGGACTAGCGGGAGTTTACAATGAGCAGCTCTTC; CDR3aa: CASSLGLAGVYNEQLF
abundance: .; d_gene: .; j_gene: TRBJ2-3; v_gene: TRBV7-8; CDR3nt: TGTGCCAGCAGTAATTCTAGCGTATTCAGCACAGATACGCAGTATTTT; CDR3aa: CASSNSSVFSTDTQYF
abundance: .; d_gene: .; j_gene: TRBJ1-1; v_gene: TRBV7-2; CDR3nt: TGTGCCAGCAAAGCGAACTGGCAAGCTTTCTTT; CDR3aa: CASKANWQAFF
abundance: .; d_gene: TRBD2; j_gene: TRBJ2-1; v_gene: TRBV12-5; CDR3nt: TGTGCTAGTGGCTCCTCCGGGACTAGCGGGAGGAATGAGCAGTTCTTC; CDR3aa: CASGSSGTSGRNEQFF
abundance: .; d_gene: .; j_gene: TRBJ1-5; v_gene: TRBV21-1; CDR3nt: TGTGCCAGCAGCTACGATAGGGGGGGTGAATATAGCAATCAGCCCCAGCATTTT; CDR3aa: CASSYDRGGEYSNQPQHF
abundance: .; d_gene: TRBD1; j_gene: TRBJ2-7; v_gene: TRBV18; CDR3nt: TGTGCCAGCTCACCACCCAACCGACAGGGTAGGTACGAGCAGTACTTC; CDR3aa: CASSPPNRQGRYEQYF
abundance: .; d_gene: .; j_gene: TRBJ1-3; v_gene: TRBV28; CDR3nt: TGTGCCAGCAGTTTATTTACAGGGTTAGATCGAGACACCATATATTTT; CDR3aa: CASSLFTGLDRDTIYF
abundance: once; d_gene: .; j_gene: TRBJ2-7; v_gene: TRBV5-6; CDR3nt: TGTGCCAGCAGCTCGAAAACACCGCGGGAACAGAGACTACGCTACGAGCAGTACTTC; CDR3aa: CASSSKTPREQRLRYEQYF
abundance: .; d_gene: TRBD1; j_gene: TRBJ1-4; v_gene: TRBV28; CDR3nt: TGTGCCAGCAGACGACGACAGGGCGTATGGAGCGGGGAAAAACTGTTTTTT; CDR3aa: CASRRRQGVWSGEKLFF
abundance: .; d_gene: TRBD1; j_gene: TRBJ2-5; v_gene: TRBV7-9; CDR3nt: TGTGCCAGCAGCACGCGCTCCGGACAGGCTAAGCAGTACTTC; CDR3aa: CASSTRSGQAKQYF
abundance: .; d_gene: .; j_gene: TRBJ2-4; v_gene: TRBV6-5; CDR3nt: TGTGCCAGCAGTTCGGGCGGGCAGGTCAAAAACATTCAGTACTTC; CDR3aa: CASSSGGQVKNIQYF
abundance: few; d_gene: .; j_gene: TRBJ1-1; v_gene: TRBV9; CDR3nt: TGTGCCAGCAGCGTAGACTTCTGGCAGGGAAGTAATGAAGCTTTCTTT; CDR3aa: CASSVDFWQGSNEAFF
abundance: few; d_gene: .; j_gene: TRBJ1-5; v_gene: TRBV5-1; CDR3nt: TGCGCCAGCAGCCCAGACCAGGGTAGCAATCAGCCCCAGCATTTT; CDR3aa: CASSPDQGSNQPQHF
abundance: .; d_gene: .; j_gene: TRBJ1-2; v_gene: TRBV5-4; CDR3nt: TGTGCCAGCAGCTTGGAGCGGGTCGGCTATGGCTACACCTTC; CDR3aa: CASSLERVGYGYTF